The 11 T cell receptor delta chains below were found in one sample sequenced in a study of gamma delta lymphoproliferative disorders and STAT genes. TCRdb re-processed the multiplex PCR reads using CATT. The top ten hold roughly 50% of the sample, which has 1,200 to 1,500 delta-chain clones, 0.89% seen once. Genomic DNA from isolated PBMCs served as the sequencing template. Material for sequencing was blood. The source of these receptors is a human donor in good health.

As for this clone: The likely explanation is a read error, given a far larger clone one base away. The same CDR3 also results from other DNA sequences found in this sample. The chain carries TRDV2 and TRDJ1; possibly TRDD2 for D (5 bases). This CDR3 is 20 amino acids long. Germline CDR1 and CDR2: GEAIGNYY and EKD. Between the trimmed V and J ends, which lost 1 base and 0 bases, there was a span of 26 bases. The CDR3 sequence is CACDTMSSYGANYYTDKLIF. In nucleotides, the CDR3 is TGTGCCTGTGACACTATGAGCTCCTATGGAGCCAATTATTACACCGATAAACTCATCTTT.

A remark on this clone: A far larger clone is a single base away, which makes a read error likely. The sample carries other DNA sequences with the same CDR3. The chain couples TRDV1 to TRDJ1, with 10 bases lining up with TRDD3. This CDR3 spans 17 amino acids. Germline lookup yields CDR1 TSWWSYY and CDR2 QGS. The DNA of the CDR3 is TGCGCTCTTGGGGTGACCTACACTGGGGGATACACCGATAAACTCATCTTT. Translated: CALGVTYTGGYTDKLIF.

Regarding this clone: TCRdb's listed protein matches a much larger clone and diverges from this DNA's translation at residue 10, likely through a read error; the protein shown comes from the DNA. The J gene is TRDJ1, the V gene TRDV1; D unclear. The CDR3 has 19 residues. Germline V gene sequence: CDR1 TSWWSYY, CDR2 QGS. V dropped 5 bases and J dropped 0 bases, with 25 bases sitting between them. Written as DNA, the CDR3 is TGTGCTCTTGGGCCTTACCTGTACGTTTCGGTTCCGTACACCGATAAACTCATCTTT. Protein sequence: CALGPYLYVSVPYTDKLIF.

This clone showed up just a few times. TCRdb lists the protein of a much larger clone for this DNA, which differs at residue 4, so this is likely a read error; the protein given here is translated from the DNA itself. V gene TRDV2 combines with J gene TRDJ1; 9 nucleotides line up with TRDD3. CDR1 and CDR2 (germline): GEAIGNYY, EKD. CDR3 length: 18 residues. The CDR3 protein is CACGTLLGDPFLTDKLIF. The CDR3 DNA is TGTGCCTGTGGCACCCTACTGGGGGACCCCTTCTTGACCGATAAACTCATCTTT.

This clone was seen a handful of times. A far larger clone lies a single base away; this is likely a read error. Other DNA sequences within the sample encode an identical CDR3. The chain uses TRDV2 and TRDJ1; 8 bases are shared with TRDD3. This CDR3 is built from 15 residues. CDR1 is GEAIGNYY, CDR2 EKD, per germline. The CDR3 sequence is CACVTGGIWTDKLIF. Written as DNA, the CDR3 is TGTGCCTGTGTAACTGGGGGGATATGGACCGATAAACTTATCTTT.

In its sample, this clone was seen a few times. TCRdb has a much larger clone's protein, which differs at residue 8 from the translation of this DNA, likely because of a read error; what is shown is the protein translated from the DNA. V gene TRDV2 combines with J gene TRDJ3; a possible D gene is TRDD3 (5 bases). The CDR3 is 19 residues long. Trimming shortened V by 3 bases and J by 0 bases, and 17 bases separated the two germline ends. Germline V gene lookup returns CDR1 GEAIGNYY and CDR2 EKD. This chain's CDR3 is CACDSTVEGVSWDTRQMFF. CDR3 bases: TGTGCCTGTGACTCCACCGTGGAGGGGGTCTCCTGGGACACCCGACAGATGTTTTTC.

As to this clone: A read error likely explains this, since a far larger clone differs by one base. The sample carries other DNA sequences with the same CDR3. V gene TRDV2 combines with J gene TRDJ3; the D gene is possibly TRDD3 (6 bases). The length of the CDR3 is 19 residues. Germline V gene lookup returns CDR1 GEAIGNYY and CDR2 EKD. CDR3 protein: CACDSTVGGVSWDTRQMFF. For the CDR3, the DNA is TGTGCCTGTGACTCCACCGTGGGGGGGGTCTCCTGGGACACCCGACAAATGTTTTTC.

In this sample, this clone turned up a few times. Since a far larger clone is one base different, this is likely a read error. Other DNA sequences in the sample encode the same CDR3. This sequence joins TRAV38-2/DV8 and TRDJ1; TRDD3 is a possible D gene (6 bases). The germline gives CDR1 TSESDYY, CDR2 QEAYKQQN. This CDR3 region has 19 residues. The CDR3 bases are TGTGCTTTCATGAAGCCACAGGGTGGCGGGTGGGGGTTCACCGATAAACTCATTTTT. Its protein is CAFMKPQGGGWGFTDKLIF.

This clone was found a few times. TCRdb pairs this DNA with a much larger clone's protein that differs at residue 14, likely a read error; the protein shown was translated from the DNA. The chain uses TRDV2 and TRDJ1, with 13 nucleotides matching TRDD3. The CDR3 covers 18 residues. CDR1 GEAIGNYY and CDR2 EKD come from the germline V gene. In nucleotides, the CDR3 is TGTGCCTGTGACGCCCTACTGGGGGATACGGACTTAACCGGTAAACTCATCTTT. It yields the protein CACDALLGDTDLTGKLIF.

This clone was detected a few times. Only one base separates this from a far larger clonotype, so it likely reflects a read error. V usage is TRDV1 and J usage is TRDJ3, with D possibly matching TRDD3 (5 bases). From germline, CDR1 is TSWWSYY and CDR2 QGS. CDR3 size: 27 residues. Trimming took off 6 bases at V and 0 bases at J, with 42 bases between the two ends. CDR3 sequence: CALGPGPHYVFSRGLQMTSWDTRQMFF. The DNA of the CDR3 is TGTGCTCTTGGCCCCGGGCCCCACTACGTTTTTTCGAGGGGGCTTCAAATGACCTCCTGGGACACCCGACAGATGTTTTTC.

This clone was observed at least ten times. TCRdb assigns this DNA the protein of a much larger clone, which departs from its translation at residue 19; this likely reflects a read error, and the protein shown comes from translating the DNA. J is TRDJ1 and V is TRDV2; the D gene is possibly TRDD2 (5 bases). The CDR3 sequence is 20 residues long. From germline, CDR1 is GEAIGNYY and CDR2 EKD. This CDR3 reads CACDTMSSYGANYYTDKLTF. CDR3 DNA sequence: TGTGCCTGTGACACTATGAGCTCCTATGGAGCCAACTATTACACCGATAAACTCACCTTT.